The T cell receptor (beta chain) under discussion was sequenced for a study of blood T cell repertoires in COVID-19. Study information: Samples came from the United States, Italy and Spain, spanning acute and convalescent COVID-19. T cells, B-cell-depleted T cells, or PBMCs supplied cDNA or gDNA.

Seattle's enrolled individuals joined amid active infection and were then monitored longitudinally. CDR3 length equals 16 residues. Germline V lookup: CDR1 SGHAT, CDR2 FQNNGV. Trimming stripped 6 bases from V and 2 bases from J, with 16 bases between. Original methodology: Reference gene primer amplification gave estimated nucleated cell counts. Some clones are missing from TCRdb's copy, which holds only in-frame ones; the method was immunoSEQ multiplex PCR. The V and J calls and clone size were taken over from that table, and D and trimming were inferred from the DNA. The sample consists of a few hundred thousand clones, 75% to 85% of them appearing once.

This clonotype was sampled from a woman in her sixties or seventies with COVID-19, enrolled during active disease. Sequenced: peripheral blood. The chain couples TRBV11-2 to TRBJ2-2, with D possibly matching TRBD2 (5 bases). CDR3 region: CASRSSKDFNTGELFF. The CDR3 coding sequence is TGTGCCAGCAGATCTAGTAAGGACTTTAACACCGGGGAGCTGTTTTTT.